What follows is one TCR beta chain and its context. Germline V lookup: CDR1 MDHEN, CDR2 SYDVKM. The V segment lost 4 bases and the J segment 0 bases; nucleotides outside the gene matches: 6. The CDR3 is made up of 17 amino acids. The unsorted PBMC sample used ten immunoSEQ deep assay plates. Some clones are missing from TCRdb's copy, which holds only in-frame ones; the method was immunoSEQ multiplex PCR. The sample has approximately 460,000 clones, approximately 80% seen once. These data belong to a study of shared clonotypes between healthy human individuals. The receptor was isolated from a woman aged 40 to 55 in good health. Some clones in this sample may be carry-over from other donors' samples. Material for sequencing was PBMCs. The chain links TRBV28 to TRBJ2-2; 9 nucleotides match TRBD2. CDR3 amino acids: CASSSSGLAPNTGELFF. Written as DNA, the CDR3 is TGTGCCAGCAGTTCCTCGGGACTAGCTCCGAACACCGGGGAGCTGTTTTTT.